This TCR beta chain was recovered during a study of blood T cells in healthy people across ages. Study-level findings and limits: Roughly linear declines in TCR beta diversity per million T cells occurred with age.

Combining a sample-barcoded 5' primer with a J-beta primer mix, a second PCR ran for roughly 7 to 12 cycles. Via MiXCR, TCRdb re-called the 5' RACE reads, giving one row per CDR3 protein. There are 450,000 to 700,000 distinct CDR3 sequences in the sample; 27% occur only once, and roughly 18% lies in the top ten. V was clipped by 1 base and J by 7 bases, with 17 bases between them. This CDR3 is built from 16 residues. Approximately 10 milliliters was the volume of peripheral blood drawn from each donor. Of note for this clonotype: Its antigen remains unknown.

This TCR was recovered from an older woman in good health. The chain is built from TRBV12-3 or TRBV12-4 and TRBJ1-5; D not certain. The sample was blood. The CDR3 DNA reads as TGTGCCAGCAGTTTAGTGTGGGATAAGGGAGGGCAGCCCCAGCATTTT. It specifies CASSLVWDKGGQPQHF.